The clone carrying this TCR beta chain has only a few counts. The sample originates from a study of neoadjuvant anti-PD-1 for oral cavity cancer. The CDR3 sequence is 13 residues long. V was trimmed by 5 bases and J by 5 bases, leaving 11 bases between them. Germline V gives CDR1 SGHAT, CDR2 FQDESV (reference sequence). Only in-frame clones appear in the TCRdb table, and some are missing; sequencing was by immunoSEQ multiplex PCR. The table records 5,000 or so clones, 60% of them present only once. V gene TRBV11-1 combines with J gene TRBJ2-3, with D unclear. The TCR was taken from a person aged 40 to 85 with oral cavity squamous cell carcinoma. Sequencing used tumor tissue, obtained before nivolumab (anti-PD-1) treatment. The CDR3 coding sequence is TGTGCCAGCAGCCCATCACCACAAGATACGCAGTATTTT. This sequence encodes CASSPSPQDTQYF. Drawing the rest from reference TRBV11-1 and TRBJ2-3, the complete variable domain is EAEVAQSPRYKITEKSQAVAFWCDPISGHATLYWYRQILGQGPELLVQFQDESVVDDSQLPKDRFSAERLKGVDSTLKIQPAELGDSAMYLCASSPSPQDTQYFGPGTRLTVL.